This T cell receptor beta chain was recorded in a study of OX40 agonist ivuxolimab in advanced cancers. Produced via immunoSEQ multiplex PCR; TCRdb's table is partial and in-frame only. The sample has about 66,000 clones, 84% seen once. This CDR3 region has 18 residues. Trimming removed 3 bases from V and 0 bases from J, with 16 bases in between. Germline V CDR1 and CDR2: SGHRS, YFSETQ. The source was CD4+ or CD8+ T cells sorted from blood, collected in a trial of the OX40 agonist ivuxolimab. V usage is TRBV5-1 and J usage is TRBJ1-6, with D possibly matching TRBD1 (5 bases). The TCR sequence derives from an adult with an advanced solid tumor such as melanoma, head and neck, liver or kidney cancer. CDR3 nucleotides: TGCGCCAGCAGCTCCCAAAATCCAGGGAGCTCCTATAATTCACCCCTCCACTTT. Amino acids: CASSSQNPGSSYNSPLHF.